This passage covers 6 T cell receptor beta chains from one sample sequenced in a study of blood T cell repertoires in COVID-19. The repertoire was sequenced with immunoSEQ multiplex PCR; TCRdb's copy has only in-frame clones and lacks some. The sample has a few hundred thousand clones, around 92% seen once. The sample taken for sequencing was PBMCs or T cells enriched from blood (not recorded which). The receptors were gathered from a woman in her fifties or sixties who had recovered from COVID-19.

This chain joins TRBV11-1 and TRBJ1-4, with D possibly matching TRBD1 (6 bases). The CDR3 has 14 amino acids. Germline CDR1 reads SGHAT; CDR2 reads FQDESV (reference sequence). The V end was cut by 5 bases, the J end by 1 base, with 8 bases between. Here the CDR3 reads CASSQGGTNEKLFF. In DNA form, the CDR3 reads TGTGCCAGCAGCCAAGGGGGAACTAATGAAAAACTGTTTTTT.

The chain couples TRBV28 to TRBJ1-2, with 12 positions matching TRBD1. The junction had 15 bases not matched to a gene; V was cut back by 8 bases and J by 5 bases. The CDR3 has 17 residues. The germline V gene has CDR1 MDHEN and CDR2 SYDVKM. The CDR3 DNA reads TGTGCCAGCCACGGTCCCGGGACAGGGGGCCTTTTTTATGGCTACACCTTC. Residues: CASHGPGTGGLFYGYTF.

J is TRBJ1-2 and V is TRBV27; D remains ambiguous. Germline V gene sequence: CDR1 MNHEY, CDR2 SMNVEV (reference sequence). The CDR3 is made up of 15 amino acids. Trimming cost V 6 bases and J 4 bases, with 18 bases left between them. CDR3 nucleotides: TGTGCCAGCAGAACGGGGAGGCTACCCTCCTATGGCTACACCTTC. Its translation is CASRTGRLPSYGYTF.

The J gene is TRBJ2-3, the V gene TRBV7-9; D is uncertain. Germline V gene sequence: CDR1 SEHNR, CDR2 FQNEAQ (reference sequence). This CDR3 has 14 amino acids. V was trimmed by 0 bases and J by 4 bases, leaving 8 bases between them. CDR3 DNA: TGTGCCAGCAGCTTAGCGGGCAGAGCAGATACGCAGTATTTT. This gives the protein CASSLAGRADTQYF. Full variable domain (remainder filled in from reference TRBV7-9 and TRBJ2-3): DTGVSQNPRHKITKRGQNVTFRCDPISEHNRLYWYRQTLGQGPEFLTYFQNEAQLEKSRLLSDRFSAERPKGSFSTLEIQRTEQGDSAMYLCASSLAGRADTQYFGPGTRLTVL.

The chain links TRBV27 to TRBJ2-7; no clear D gene. There are 13 residues in the CDR3. V was shortened by 0 bases and J by 3 bases, with 6 bases between the two germline ends. Germline assignment: CDR1 MNHEY and CDR2 SMNVEV (reference sequence). The chain's CDR3 is CASSLSLVYEQYF. The CDR3 DNA follows: TGTGCCAGCAGTTTATCGCTAGTCTACGAGCAGTACTTC.

The rearrangement links TRBV2 to TRBJ2-1; no reliable D call. V was pared by 5 bases and J by 2 bases, with 10 bases between. The CDR3 extends over 14 amino acids. The germline V gene has CDR1 SNHLY and CDR2 FYNNEI. The DNA for the CDR3 is TGTGCCAGCAGTTCGACTGTGCCCTACAATGAGCAGTTCTTC. Translating it yields CASSSTVPYNEQFF.